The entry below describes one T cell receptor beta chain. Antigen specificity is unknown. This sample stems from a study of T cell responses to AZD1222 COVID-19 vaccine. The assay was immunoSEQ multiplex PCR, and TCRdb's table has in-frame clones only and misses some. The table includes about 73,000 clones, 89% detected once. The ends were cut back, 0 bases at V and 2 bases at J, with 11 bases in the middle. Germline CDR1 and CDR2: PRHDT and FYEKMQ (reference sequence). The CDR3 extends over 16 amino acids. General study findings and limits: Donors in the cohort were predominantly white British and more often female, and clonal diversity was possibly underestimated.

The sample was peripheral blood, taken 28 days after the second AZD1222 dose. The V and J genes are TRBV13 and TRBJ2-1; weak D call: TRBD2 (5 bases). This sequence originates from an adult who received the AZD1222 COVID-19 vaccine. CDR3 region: CASSLGRLAPYNEQFF. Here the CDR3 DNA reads TGTGCCAGCAGCTTAGGGCGGCTAGCACCCTACAATGAGCAGTTCTTC.